This T cell receptor (beta chain) was recovered during a study of CD8 T cells in ankylosing spondylitis. One entry per CDR3 protein, called by TCRdb with MiXCR from the 5' RACE reads. The table lists tens of thousands of distinct CDR3 sequences, 2.7% of them singletons. This clonotype came up many times. The germline V gene encodes CDR1 MGHDK and CDR2 SYGVNS. The CDR3 contains 14 residues. With 1 base removed from V and 6 bases from J, the gap between germline ends came to 10 bases. The source is a male donor with ankylosing spondylitis or in good health (not recorded which). Sequenced input: blood, either unsorted or a sorted T cell fraction (not recorded which). V is TRBV25-1 and J is TRBJ1-5; D may be TRBD1 (6 bases). The CDR3 reads CASSEWEGGQPQHF. The CDR3 nucleotides read TGTGCCAGCAGTGAATGGGAAGGGGGTCAGCCCCAGCATTTT.